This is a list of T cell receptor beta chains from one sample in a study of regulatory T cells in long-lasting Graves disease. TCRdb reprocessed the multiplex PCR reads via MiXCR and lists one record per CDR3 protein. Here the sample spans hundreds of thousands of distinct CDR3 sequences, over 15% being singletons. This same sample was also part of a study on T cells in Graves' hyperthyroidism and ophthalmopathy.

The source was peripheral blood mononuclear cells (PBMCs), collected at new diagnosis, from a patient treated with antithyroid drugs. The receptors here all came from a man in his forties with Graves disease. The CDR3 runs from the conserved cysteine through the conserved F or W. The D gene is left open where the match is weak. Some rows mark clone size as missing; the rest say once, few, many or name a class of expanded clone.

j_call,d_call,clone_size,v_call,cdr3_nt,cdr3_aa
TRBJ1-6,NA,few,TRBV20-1,TGCAGTGCTAGGCTGGGCAGGGATAATTCACCCCTCCACTTT,CSARLGRDNSPLHF
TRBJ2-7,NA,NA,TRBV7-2,TGTGCCAGCAGCTCCCAGCCTACCAAACCCTACGAGCAGTACTTC,CASSSQPTKPYEQYF
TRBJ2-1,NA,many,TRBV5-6,TGTGCCAGCAGCTCAGGCGTAAATGAGCAGTTCTTC,CASSSGVNEQFF
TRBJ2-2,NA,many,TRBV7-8,TGTGCCAGCAGATACAGCTACATAGGTACCGGGGAGCTGTTTTTT,CASRYSYIGTGELFF
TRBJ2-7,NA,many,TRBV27,TGTGCCAGCAGTCCATCCGGGACGGTATCCTACGAGCAGTACTTC,CASSPSGTVSYEQYF
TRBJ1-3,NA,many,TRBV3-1,TGTGCCAGCAGCCAAGGTCTGGGGGCGCGCGGAAACACCATATATTTT,CASSQGLGARGNTIYF
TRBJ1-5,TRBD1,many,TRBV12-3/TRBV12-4,TGTGCCAGCAGTTCCCTAGGGGGCCAGCCCCAGCATTTT,CASSSLGGQPQHF
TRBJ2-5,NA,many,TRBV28,TGTGCCAGCGGTGGGGCCTCGAGGGAGACCCAGTACTTC,CASGGASRETQYF
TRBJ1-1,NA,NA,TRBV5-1,TGTGCCAGCAGGGCCGGGACCTGGTACACTGAAGCTTTCTTT,CASRAGTWYTEAFF
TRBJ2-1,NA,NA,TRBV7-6,TGTGCCAGCAGCTTAGCAGGGAGGTTTGTTGAGCAGTTCTTC,CASSLAGRFVEQFF
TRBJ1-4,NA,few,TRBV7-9,TGTGCCAGCAGCTTAGCGATACGTCGTGATGAAAAACTGTTTTTT,CASSLAIRRDEKLFF
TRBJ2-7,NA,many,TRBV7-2,TGTGCCAGCAGCACCGGGTGGGGACCCTCCTACGAGCAGTACTTC,CASSTGWGPSYEQYF
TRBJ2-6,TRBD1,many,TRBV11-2,TGTGCCAGCAGCCGACACTCGGGACAGACCCGCTCTGGGGCCAACGTCCTGACTTTC,CASSRHSGQTRSGANVLTF
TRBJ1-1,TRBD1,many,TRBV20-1,TGCAGTGTCCCTCGGGGACAGGGTAATACTGAAGCTTTCTTT,CSVPRGQGNTEAFF
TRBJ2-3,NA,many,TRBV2,TGTGCCAGCAGCCCCGGGACGGATAGCACAGATACGCAGTATTTT,CASSPGTDSTDTQYF
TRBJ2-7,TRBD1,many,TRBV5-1,TGCGCCAGCAGCTTGTCAGGGGGCCGGGGCTACGAGCAGTACTTC,CASSLSGGRGYEQYF
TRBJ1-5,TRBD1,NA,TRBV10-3,TGTGCCATCAGACAGGGGTTGGGTCAGCCCCAGCATTTT,CAIRQGLGQPQHF
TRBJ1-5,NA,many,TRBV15,TGTGCCTCGCGGGACGGCCAAAGGTGGAATCAGCCCCAGCATTTT,CASRDGQRWNQPQHF
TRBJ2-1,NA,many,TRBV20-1,TGCAGTGCTGTGGACTCCTTCTCCTACAATGAGCAGTTCTTC,CSAVDSFSYNEQFF
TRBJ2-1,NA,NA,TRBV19,TGTGCCAGTAGTATCCGGGGGCTCACCCCTGAGCAGTTCTTC,CASSIRGLTPEQFF
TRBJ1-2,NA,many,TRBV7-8,TGTGCCAGCAGCTTACTCCCTAACTATGGCTACACCTTC,CASSLLPNYGYTF
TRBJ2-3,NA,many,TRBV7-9,TGTGCCAGCAGCTTTTCGGAAACTAGGAGATCAGATACGCAGTATTTT,CASSFSETRRSDTQYF
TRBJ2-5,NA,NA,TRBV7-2,TGTGCCGGCAGCTTTGGGCAGAAAGAGACCCAGTACTTC,CAGSFGQKETQYF
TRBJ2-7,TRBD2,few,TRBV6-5,TGTGCCAGCAGTTACGTATCACCTTTTCGGGGGGGGAACTACGAGCAGTACTTC,CASSYVSPFRGGNYEQYF
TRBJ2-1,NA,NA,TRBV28,TGTGCCAGCACCTGGGACACCTACAATGAGCAGTTCTTC,CASTWDTYNEQFF
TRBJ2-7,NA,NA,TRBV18,TGTGCCAGCTCTCCCCCGTCAGAGTACGAGCAGTACTTC,CASSPPSEYEQYF
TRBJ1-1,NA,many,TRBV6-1,TGTGCCAGCAGTCATCGGGACAATATCCGGTACACTGAAGCTTTCTTT,CASSHRDNIRYTEAFF
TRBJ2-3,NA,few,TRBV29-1,TGCAGCGTTGAACTGGAGGGGCGTGTAGATACGCAGTATTTT,CSVELEGRVDTQYF
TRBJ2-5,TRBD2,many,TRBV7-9,TGTGCCAGCACCCTAGGCCTGCTAGCGGGGGGAGGAGAGACCCAGTACTTC,CASTLGLLAGGGETQYF
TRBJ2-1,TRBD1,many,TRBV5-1,TGCGCCAGCAGCTCCTACAGGGGGCGCGTGGATGAGCAGTTCTTC,CASSSYRGRVDEQFF
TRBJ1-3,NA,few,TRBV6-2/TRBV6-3,TGTGCCAGCAGAAGAATCAGGGGACACGGCTCTGGAAACACCATATATTTT,CASRRIRGHGSGNTIYF
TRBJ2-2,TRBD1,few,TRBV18,TGTGCCAGCTCACCGAATCGACAGGGGACCGGGGAGCTGTTTTTT,CASSPNRQGTGELFF
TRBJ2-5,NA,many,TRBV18,TGTGCCAGCTCACCCCGGACAGCCCAAGAGACCCAGTACTTC,CASSPRTAQETQYF
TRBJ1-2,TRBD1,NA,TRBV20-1,TGCAGTGCTATGGGACAGGGGGCGATTGGCTACACCTTC,CSAMGQGAIGYTF
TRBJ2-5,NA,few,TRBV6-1,TGTGCCAGCAGTCCCCACGGGGAAGAGACCCAGTACTTC,CASSPHGEETQYF
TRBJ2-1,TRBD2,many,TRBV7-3,TGTGCCAGCAGCAAGTGGACTAGCGCTAACAATGAGCAGTTCTTC,CASSKWTSANNEQFF
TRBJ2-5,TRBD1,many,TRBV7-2,TGTGCCAGCAGCGTCCACACCGGGACAGGGTGGAGGGGGCAAGAGACCCAGTACTTC,CASSVHTGTGWRGQETQYF
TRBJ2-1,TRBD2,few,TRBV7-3,TGTGCCAGCAGCTTGACTAGCGGGGGGGCCGTGGAGCAGTTCTTC,CASSLTSGGAVEQFF
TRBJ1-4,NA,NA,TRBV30,TGTGCCTGGACCCCGCCCTTGGGGTTTTCTGAAAAACTGTTTTTT,CAWTPPLGFSEKLFF
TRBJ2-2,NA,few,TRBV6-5,TGTGCCAGCAGTTACCTTAGGACAGTAGGGAACACCGGGGAGCTGTTTTTT,CASSYLRTVGNTGELFF
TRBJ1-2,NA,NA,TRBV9,TGTGCCAGCAGCGTTGGGGATTCGAGACACTTC,CASSVGDSRHF
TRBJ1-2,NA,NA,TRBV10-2,TGCGCCAGCCGGGACAATGCTAACTATGGCTACACCTTC,CASRDNANYGYTF
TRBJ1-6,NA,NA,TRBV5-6,TGTGCCAGCAGCTTAGGTCGACTTCCTAATTCACCCCTCCACTTT,CASSLGRLPNSPLHF
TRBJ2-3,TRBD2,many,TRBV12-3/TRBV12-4,TGTGCCAGCAGTTTGGGAGGGTTCGGACTAGACGGGACAGATACGCAGTATTTT,CASSLGGFGLDGTDTQYF
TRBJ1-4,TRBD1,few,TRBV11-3,TGTGCCAGCAGCCCAGGGGGGACTAATGAAAAACTGTTTTTT,CASSPGGTNEKLFF
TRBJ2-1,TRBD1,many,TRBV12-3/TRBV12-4,TGTGCCAGCAGAATCACGCGGGACAGGGGGACGAGTGAGCAGTTCTTC,CASRITRDRGTSEQFF
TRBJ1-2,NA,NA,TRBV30,TGTGCCTGGAGCCGCCGGTTGGGGTCCTATGGCTACACCTTC,CAWSRRLGSYGYTF
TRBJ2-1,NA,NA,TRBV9,TGTGCCAGCAGCGTAAGTTGGGGGGCTCATGAGCAGTTCTTC,CASSVSWGAHEQFF
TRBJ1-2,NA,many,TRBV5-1,TGCGCCAGCAGCTTTTCTCGGGACGCGCCCTCCGGTCACACCTTC,CASSFSRDAPSGHTF